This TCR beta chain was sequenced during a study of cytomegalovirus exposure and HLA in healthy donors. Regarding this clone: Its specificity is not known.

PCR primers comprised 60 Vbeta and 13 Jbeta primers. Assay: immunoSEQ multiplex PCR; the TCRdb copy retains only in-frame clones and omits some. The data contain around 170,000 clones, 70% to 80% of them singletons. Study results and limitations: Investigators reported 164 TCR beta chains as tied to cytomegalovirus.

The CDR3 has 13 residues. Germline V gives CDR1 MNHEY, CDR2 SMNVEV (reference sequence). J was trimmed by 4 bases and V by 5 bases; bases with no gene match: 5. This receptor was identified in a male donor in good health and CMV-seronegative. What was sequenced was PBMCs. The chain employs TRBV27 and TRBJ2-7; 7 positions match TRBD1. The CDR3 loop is CASSTDRAYEQYF. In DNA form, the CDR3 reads TGTGCCAGCAGTACCGACAGGGCTTACGAGCAGTACTTC.